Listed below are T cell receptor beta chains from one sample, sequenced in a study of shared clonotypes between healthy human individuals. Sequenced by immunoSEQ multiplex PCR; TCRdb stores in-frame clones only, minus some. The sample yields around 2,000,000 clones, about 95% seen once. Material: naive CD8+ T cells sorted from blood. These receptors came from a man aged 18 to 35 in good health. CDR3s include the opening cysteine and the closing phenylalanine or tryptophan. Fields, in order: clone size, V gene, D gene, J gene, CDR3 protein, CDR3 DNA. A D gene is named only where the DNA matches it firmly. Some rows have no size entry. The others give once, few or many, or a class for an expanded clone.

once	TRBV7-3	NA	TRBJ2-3	CASSLGAGAPMDTQYF	TGTGCCAGCAGCTTAGGGGCGGGGGCCCCTATGGATACGCAGTATTTT
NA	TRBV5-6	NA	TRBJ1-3	CASSLTQEALGNTIYF	TGTGCCAGCAGTTTGACACAAGAAGCCCTGGGGAACACCATATATTTT
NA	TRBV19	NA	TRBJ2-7	CASRGAGELEQYF	TGTGCCAGCCGGGGGGCGGGAGAACTCGAGCAGTACTTC
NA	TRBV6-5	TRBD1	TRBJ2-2	CASSYGTANTGELFF	TGTGCCAGCAGTTACGGGACAGCGAACACCGGGGAGCTGTTTTTT
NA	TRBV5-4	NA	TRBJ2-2	CASSWGTVVGADTGELFF	TGTGCCAGCAGCTGGGGAACAGTTGTGGGCGCGGACACCGGGGAGCTGTTTTTT
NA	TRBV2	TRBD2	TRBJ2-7	CASSASREDRRADEQYF	TGTGCCAGCAGTGCCAGTCGGGAGGACCGCCGAGCGGACGAGCAGTACTTC
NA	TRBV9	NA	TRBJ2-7	CASGPSSGTRNPYEQYF	TGTGCCAGCGGCCCCTCCTCCGGGACACGTAATCCCTACGAGCAGTACTTC
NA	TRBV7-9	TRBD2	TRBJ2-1	CASSAPLTSGDEQFF	TGTGCCAGCAGCGCCCCCTTGACTAGCGGGGATGAGCAGTTCTTC
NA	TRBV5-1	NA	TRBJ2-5	CASSLWLRETQYF	TGCGCCAGCAGCTTGTGGCTAAGGGAGACCCAGTACTTC
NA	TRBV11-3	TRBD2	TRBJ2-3	CASSPGGADTQYF	TGTGCCAGCAGCCCTGGGGGGGCAGATACGCAGTATTTT
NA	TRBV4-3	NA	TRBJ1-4	CASSQDGRGEEKLFF	TGCGCCAGCAGCCAAGACGGCAGGGGAGAGGAAAAACTGTTTTTT
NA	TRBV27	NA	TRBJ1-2	CASSSLGGANYGYTF	TGTGCCAGCAGTTCCTTAGGGGGGGCCAACTATGGCTACACCTTC
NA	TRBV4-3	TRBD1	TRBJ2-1	CASSLLLGWDSYNEQFF	TGCGCCAGCAGCCTCTTGCTCGGATGGGACAGCTACAATGAGCAGTTCTTC
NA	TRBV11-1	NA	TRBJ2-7	CASTLDEYYEQYF	TGTGCCAGCACACTGGACGAATACTACGAGCAGTACTTC
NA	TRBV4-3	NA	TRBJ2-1	CASSQDILDYPYNEQFF	TGCGCCAGCAGCCAAGATATCCTAGACTACCCCTACAATGAGCAGTTCTTC
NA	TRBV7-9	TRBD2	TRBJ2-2	CASSTPIAGVAPNTGELFF	TGTGCCAGCAGCACGCCGATAGCGGGGGTGGCCCCGAACACCGGGGAGCTGTTTTTT
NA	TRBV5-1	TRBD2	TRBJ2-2	CASSFALAGGTGELFF	TGCGCCAGCAGCTTCGCACTAGCGGGCGGGACCGGGGAGCTGTTTTTT
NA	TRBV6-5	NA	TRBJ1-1	CASSYSPGGTEAFF	TGTGCCAGCAGTTACTCACCAGGTGGCACTGAAGCTTTCTTT
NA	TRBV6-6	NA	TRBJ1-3	CASSYWGRPGDTIYF	TGTGCCAGCAGTTACTGGGGGAGGCCAGGGGACACCATATATTTT
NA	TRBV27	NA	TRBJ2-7	CASSLGAGLTYEQYF	TGTGCCAGCAGTTTGGGGGCTGGTTTGACCTACGAGCAGTACTTC
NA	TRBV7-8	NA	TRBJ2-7	CASSLVAGQTYEQYF	TGTGCCAGCAGCTTAGTGGCAGGTCAAACCTACGAGCAGTACTTC
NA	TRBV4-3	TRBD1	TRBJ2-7	CASSQHRGYEQYF	TGCGCCAGCAGCCAACACAGGGGTTACGAGCAGTACTTC
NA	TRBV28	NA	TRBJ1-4	CASSYGQTTTNEKLFF	TGTGCCAGCAGTTATGGACAGACTACAACTAATGAAAAACTGTTTTTT
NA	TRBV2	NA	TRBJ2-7	CASMQGSSYEQYF	TGTGCCAGCATGCAGGGAAGCTCCTACGAGCAGTACTTC
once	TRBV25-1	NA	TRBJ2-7	CASSQQGGEQYF	TGTGCCAGCAGTCAACAGGGTGGGGAGCAGTACTTC
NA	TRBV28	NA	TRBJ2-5	CASSFFEGGGETQYF	TGTGCCAGCAGTTTTTTTGAGGGGGGCGGGGAGACCCAGTACTTC
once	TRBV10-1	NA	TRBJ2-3	CASSESPSDTQYF	TGCGCCAGCAGTGAGTCCCCCAGCGATACGCAGTATTTT
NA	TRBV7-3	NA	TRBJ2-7	CASSSLHPGEQYF	TGTGCCAGCAGCTCATTACACCCTGGGGAGCAGTACTTC
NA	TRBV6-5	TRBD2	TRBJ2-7	CASKVAGSSYEQYF	TGTGCCAGCAAAGTAGCGGGGAGCTCCTACGAGCAGTACTTC
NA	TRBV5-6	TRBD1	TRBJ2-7	CASSLDGQGLSYEQYF	TGTGCCAGCAGCTTGGACGGACAGGGGCTTTCCTACGAGCAGTACTTC
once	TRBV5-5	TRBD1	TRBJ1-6	CASSTRQGSDSPLHF	TGTGCCAGCAGCACGCGACAGGGGAGCGATTCACCCCTCCACTTT
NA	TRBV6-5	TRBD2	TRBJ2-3	CASSLAGVTDTQYF	TGTGCCAGCAGCCTTGCGGGAGTCACAGATACGCAGTATTTT
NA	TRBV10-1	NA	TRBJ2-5	CASSPDLGTQYF	TGCGCCAGCAGTCCTGATCTGGGGACCCAGTACTTC
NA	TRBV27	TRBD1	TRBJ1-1	CASSMGQGRTEAFF	TGTGCCAGCAGTATGGGACAGGGTCGGACTGAAGCTTTCTTT
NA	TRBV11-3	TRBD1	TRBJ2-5	CASSLGAGQGLETQYF	TGTGCCAGCAGCTTAGGGGCGGGACAGGGGTTGGAGACCCAGTACTTC
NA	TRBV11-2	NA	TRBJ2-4	CASSFGSTLAKNIQYF	TGTGCCAGCAGCTTTGGATCAACGCTAGCCAAAAACATTCAGTACTTC
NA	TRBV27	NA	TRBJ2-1	CASSPLTTQMSVNEQFF	TGTGCCAGCAGTCCCCTTACTACTCAGATGTCAGTGAATGAGCAGTTCTTC
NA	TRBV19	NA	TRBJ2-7	CASSIAAGGAYEQYF	TGTGCCAGTAGTATAGCGGCAGGGGGGGCCTACGAGCAGTACTTC
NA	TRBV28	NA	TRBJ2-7	CASSLLAGDEQYF	TGTGCCAGCAGTTTACTGGCAGGGGACGAGCAGTACTTC
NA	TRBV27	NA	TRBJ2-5	CASSGVGQYF	TGTGCCAGCAGTGGGGTGGGGCAGTACTTC
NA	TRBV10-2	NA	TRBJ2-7	CASSEGVWRALSYEQYF	TGCGCCAGCAGTGAGGGTGTGTGGCGGGCACTCTCCTACGAGCAGTACTTC
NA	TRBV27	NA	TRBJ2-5	CASSLSWEETQYF	TGTGCCAGCAGTTTATCCTGGGAGGAGACCCAGTACTTC
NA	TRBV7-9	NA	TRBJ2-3	CASSPLEGGGTDTQYF	TGTGCCAGCAGCCCCTTGGAGGGGGGAGGCACAGATACGCAGTATTTT
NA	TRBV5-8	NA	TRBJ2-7	CASSLGQGRSYEQYF	TGTGCCAGCAGCTTGGGGCAGGGAAGGAGCTACGAGCAGTACTTC
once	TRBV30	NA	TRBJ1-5	CAWSVRGHGNQPQHF	TGTGCCTGGAGTGTACGAGGGCACGGCAATCAGCCCCAGCATTTT
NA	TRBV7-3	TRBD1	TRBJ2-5	CASSLMARDRKETQYF	TGTGCCAGCAGCTTAATGGCCCGGGACAGAAAAGAGACCCAGTACTTC
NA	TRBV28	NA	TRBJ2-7	CASSPEGILSYEQYF	TGTGCCAGCAGTCCCGAAGGTATCCTCAGCTACGAGCAGTACTTC
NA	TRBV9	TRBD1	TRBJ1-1	CASSSGQGATEAFF	TGTGCCAGCAGTTCAGGACAGGGGGCTACTGAAGCTTTCTTT
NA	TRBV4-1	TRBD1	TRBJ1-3	CASSQGAPGTETNTIYF	TGCGCCAGCAGCCAAGGAGCCCCCGGGACAGAAACAAACACCATATATTTT
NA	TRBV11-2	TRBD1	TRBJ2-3	CASSPWTGGEDTQYF	TGTGCCAGCAGCCCCTGGACAGGGGGTGAAGATACGCAGTATTTT
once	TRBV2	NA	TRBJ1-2	CASSDKMTGFSYGYTF	TGTGCCAGCAGTGATAAGATGACAGGTTTTTCCTATGGCTACACCTTC
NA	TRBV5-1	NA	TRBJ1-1	CASSGGWGGNTEAFF	TGCGCCAGCAGCGGAGGCTGGGGTGGGAACACTGAAGCTTTCTTT
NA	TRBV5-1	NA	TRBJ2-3	CASSKSTDTQYF	TGCGCCAGCAGCAAAAGCACAGATACGCAGTATTTT
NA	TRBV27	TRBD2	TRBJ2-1	CASSLGLAGGLNEQFF	TGTGCCAGCAGTTTGGGTCTAGCGGGGGGGCTCAATGAGCAGTTCTTC
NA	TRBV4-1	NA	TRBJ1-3	CASSRMDISGNTIYF	TGCGCCAGCAGCCGAATGGACATCTCTGGAAACACCATATATTTT
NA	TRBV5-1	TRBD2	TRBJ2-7	CGSSPGRGYEQYF	TGCGGCAGCAGCCCGGGGCGGGGGTACGAGCAGTACTTC
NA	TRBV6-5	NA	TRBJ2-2	CASSYGGTGELFF	TGTGCCAGCAGTTATGGGGGAACCGGGGAGCTGTTTTTT